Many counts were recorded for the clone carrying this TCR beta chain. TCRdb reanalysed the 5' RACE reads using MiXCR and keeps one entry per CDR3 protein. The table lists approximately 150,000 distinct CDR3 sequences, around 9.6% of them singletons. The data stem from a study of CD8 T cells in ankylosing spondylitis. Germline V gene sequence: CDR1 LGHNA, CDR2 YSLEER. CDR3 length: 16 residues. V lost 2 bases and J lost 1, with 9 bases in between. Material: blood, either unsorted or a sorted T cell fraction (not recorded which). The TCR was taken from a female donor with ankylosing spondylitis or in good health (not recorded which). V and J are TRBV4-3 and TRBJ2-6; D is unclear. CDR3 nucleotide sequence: TGCGCCAGCAGCCAATCTGGCGGATCTGGGGCCAACGTCCTGACTTTC. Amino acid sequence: CASSQSGGSGANVLTF.